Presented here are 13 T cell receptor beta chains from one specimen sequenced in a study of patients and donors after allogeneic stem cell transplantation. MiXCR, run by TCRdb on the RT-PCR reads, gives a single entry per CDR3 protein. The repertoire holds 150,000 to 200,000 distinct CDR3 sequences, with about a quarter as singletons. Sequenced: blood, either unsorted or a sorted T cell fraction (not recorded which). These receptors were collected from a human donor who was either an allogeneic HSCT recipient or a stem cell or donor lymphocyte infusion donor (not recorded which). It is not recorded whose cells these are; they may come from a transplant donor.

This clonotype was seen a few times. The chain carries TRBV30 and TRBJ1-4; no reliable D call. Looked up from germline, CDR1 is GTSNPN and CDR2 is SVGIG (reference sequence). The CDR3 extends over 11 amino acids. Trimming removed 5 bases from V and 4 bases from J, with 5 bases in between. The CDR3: CAWELNEKLFF. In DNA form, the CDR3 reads TGTGCCTGGGAACTTAATGAAAAACTGTTTTTT.

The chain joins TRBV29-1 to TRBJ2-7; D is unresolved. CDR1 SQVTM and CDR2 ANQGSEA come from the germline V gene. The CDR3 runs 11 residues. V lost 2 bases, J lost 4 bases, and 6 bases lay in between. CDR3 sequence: CSVEIRYEQYF. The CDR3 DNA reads TGCAGCGTTGAAATACGGTACGAGCAGTACTTC.

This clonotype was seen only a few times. CDR3 region: CASSDPYFPGTQYF. The CDR3 DNA is TGTGCCAGCAGTGATCCCTACTTTCCGGGGACCCAGTACTTC. The chain combines TRBV2 with TRBJ2-5; D unresolved. V was trimmed by 3 bases and J by 7 bases, leaving 15 bases between them. CDR3 length: 14 amino acids. Germline V gene sequence: CDR1 SNHLY, CDR2 FYNNEI.

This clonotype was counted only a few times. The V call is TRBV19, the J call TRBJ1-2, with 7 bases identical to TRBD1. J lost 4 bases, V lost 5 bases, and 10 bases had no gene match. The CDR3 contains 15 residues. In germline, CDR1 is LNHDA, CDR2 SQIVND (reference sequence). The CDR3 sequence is CASSGGGRTSYGYTF. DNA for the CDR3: TGTGCCAGTAGTGGAGGGGGCAGGACTAGCTATGGCTACACCTTC.

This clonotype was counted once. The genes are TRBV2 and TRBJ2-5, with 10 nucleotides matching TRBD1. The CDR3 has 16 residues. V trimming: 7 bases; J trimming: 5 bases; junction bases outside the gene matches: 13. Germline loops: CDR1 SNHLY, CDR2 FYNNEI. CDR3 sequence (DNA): TGTGCCAGCATCCTCCGAAGGGACAGGGGTCGTGAGACCCAGTACTTC. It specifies CASILRRDRGRETQYF.

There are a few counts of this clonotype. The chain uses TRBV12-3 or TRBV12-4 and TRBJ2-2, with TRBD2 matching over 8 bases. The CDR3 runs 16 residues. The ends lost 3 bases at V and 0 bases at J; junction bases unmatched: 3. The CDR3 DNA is TGTGCCAGCAGTTTGGGGACTAGGGCGAACACCGGGGAGCTGTTTTTT. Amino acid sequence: CASSLGTRANTGELFF.

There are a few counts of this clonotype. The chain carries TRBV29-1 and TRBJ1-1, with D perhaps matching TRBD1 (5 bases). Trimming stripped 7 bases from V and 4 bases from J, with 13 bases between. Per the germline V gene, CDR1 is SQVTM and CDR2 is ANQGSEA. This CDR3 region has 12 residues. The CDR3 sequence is CSATPGPTEAFF. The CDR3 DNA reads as TGCAGCGCTACCCCAGGGCCCACTGAAGCTTTCTTT. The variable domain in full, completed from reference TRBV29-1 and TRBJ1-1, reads SAVISQKPSRDICQRGTSLTIQCQVDSQVTMMFWYRQQPGQSLTLIATANQGSEATYESGFVIDKFPISRPNLTFSTLTVSNMSPEDSSIYLCSATPGPTEAFFGQGTRLTVV.

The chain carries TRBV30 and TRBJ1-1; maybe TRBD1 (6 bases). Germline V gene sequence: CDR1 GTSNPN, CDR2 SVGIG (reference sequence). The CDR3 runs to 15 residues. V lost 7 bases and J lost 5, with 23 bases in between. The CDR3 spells CALKPGGGLITEAFF. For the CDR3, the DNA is TGTGCCTTGAAGCCGGGAGGGGGTCTTATTACTGAAGCTTTCTTT. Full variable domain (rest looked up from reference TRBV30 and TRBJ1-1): SQTIHQWPATLVQPVGSPLSLECTVEGTSNPNLYWYRQAAGRGLQLLFYSVGIGQISSEVPQNLSASRPQDRQFILSSKKLLLSDSGFYLCALKPGGGLITEAFFGQGTRLTVV.

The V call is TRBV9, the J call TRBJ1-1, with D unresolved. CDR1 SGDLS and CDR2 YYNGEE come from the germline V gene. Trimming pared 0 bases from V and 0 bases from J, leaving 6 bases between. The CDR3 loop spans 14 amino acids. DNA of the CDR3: TGTGCCAGCAGCGTAGACCAGATGAACACTGAAGCTTTCTTT. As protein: CASSVDQMNTEAFF.

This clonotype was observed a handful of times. CDR3 DNA: TGTGCCAGCAGCTCTCCCCAGGGTAACTATGGCTACACCTTC. Its translation: CASSSPQGNYGYTF. The gene calls are TRBV7-2 and TRBJ1-2, with D possibly being TRBD1 (5 bases). The germline gives CDR1 SGHTA, CDR2 FQGNSA. With 4 bases removed from V and 1 base from J, the gap between germline ends came to 10 bases. CDR3 length: 14 residues.

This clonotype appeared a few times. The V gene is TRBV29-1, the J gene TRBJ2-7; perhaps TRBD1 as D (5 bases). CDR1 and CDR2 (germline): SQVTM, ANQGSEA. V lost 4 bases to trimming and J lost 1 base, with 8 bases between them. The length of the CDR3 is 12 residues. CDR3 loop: CSVGAGSYEQYF. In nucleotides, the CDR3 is TGCAGCGTTGGGGCAGGGTCCTACGAGCAGTACTTC.

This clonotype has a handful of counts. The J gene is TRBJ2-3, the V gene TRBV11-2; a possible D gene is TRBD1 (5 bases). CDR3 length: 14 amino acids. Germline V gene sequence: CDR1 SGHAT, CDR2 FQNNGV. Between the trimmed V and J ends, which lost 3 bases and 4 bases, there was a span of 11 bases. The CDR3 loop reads CASSFDRGSDTQYF. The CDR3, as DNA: TGTGCCAGCAGCTTCGATAGGGGCTCAGATACGCAGTATTTT.

The CDR3 sequence is CASSLELAGFPEAFF. The CDR3 DNA follows: TGCGCCAGCAGCTTGGAACTGGCAGGGTTCCCTGAAGCTTTCTTT. V gene TRBV5-1 combines with J gene TRBJ1-1; D is possibly TRBD1 (5 bases). The V and J ends lost 0 bases and 6 bases respectively, with 15 bases between them. This CDR3 has 15 amino acids. Germline CDR1 SGHRS, CDR2 YFSETQ.